This T cell receptor beta chain comes out of a study of T-cell memory formation after mild COVID-19. Looking at the study overall: Each donor largely had its own TCR clusters.

TCRdb redid the calling of the 5' RACE reads with MiXCR, one entry per CDR3 protein. The sample carries about 100,000 distinct CDR3 sequences, around 10% recorded once. The CDR3 is 15 amino acids. J lost 2 bases, V lost 6 bases, and 8 bases had no gene match. Germline V gives CDR1 SGHVS, CDR2 FNYEAQ. The table lists this clonotype with many counts. This receptor was identified in a man aged 18 to 30 who had mild COVID-19 (a few samples of this study predate the infection). Cell type and time point are not known. The sample taken for sequencing was PBMCs or a T cell subset sorted from them (not recorded which). V is TRBV7-6 and J is TRBJ2-3; TRBD1 agrees at 7 bases. The CDR3 sequence is CASRSGQRSTDTQYF. CDR3 DNA: TGTGCCAGCAGGTCGGGACAGCGCTCCACAGATACGCAGTATTTT.